This TCR beta chain emerged from a study of T cell repertoires in cytomegalovirus infection. Study summary: Recently identified HLA-C-restricted CMV epitopes were among the peptides used. CMV infection together with matching HLA type was indicated by public TCR beta signatures.

Germline lookup yields CDR1 SGHVS and CDR2 FQNEAQ. This CDR3 comprises 13 residues. The V gene lost 5 bases and the J gene lost 8 bases, with 10 bases spanning the gap. In the case of this clonotype: What it recognizes is unknown.

TCRdb re-derived calls from the reads in MiXCR, one entry per CDR3 protein. The sample lists roughly 200,000 distinct CDR3 sequences; roughly 34% were seen once. Study observations and caveats: Summed public TCR beta family frequency identified CMV carriers bearing the relevant HLA. Ex vivo responses were dominated by HLA-C-restricted CMV-specific TCR beta clonotypes.

The chain combines TRBV7-8 with TRBJ1-6; D is perhaps TRBD1 (6 bases). Sequenced here: CD8+ T cells from cultured PBMCs, sampled from culture after CMV antigen stimulation. The clonotype was recovered from a human donor in good health (CMV status not recorded). Some clones in this sample may be carry-over from other donors' samples. CDR3 loop: CASSNRQDSPLHF. CDR3 nucleotide sequence: TGTGCCAGCAGCAACCGACAGGATTCACCCCTCCACTTT.